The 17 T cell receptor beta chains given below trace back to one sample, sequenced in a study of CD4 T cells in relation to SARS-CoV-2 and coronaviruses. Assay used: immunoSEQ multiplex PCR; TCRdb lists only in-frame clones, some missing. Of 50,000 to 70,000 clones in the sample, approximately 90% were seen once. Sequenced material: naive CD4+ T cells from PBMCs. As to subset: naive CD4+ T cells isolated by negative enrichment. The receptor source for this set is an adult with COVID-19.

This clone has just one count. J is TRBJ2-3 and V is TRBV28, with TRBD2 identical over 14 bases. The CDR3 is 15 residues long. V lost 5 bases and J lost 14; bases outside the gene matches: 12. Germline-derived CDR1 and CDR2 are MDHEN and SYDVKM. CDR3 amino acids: CASSPGLAGDGLLYF. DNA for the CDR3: TGTGCCAGCAGTCCGGGACTAGCGGGAGACGGTTTACTGTATTTT. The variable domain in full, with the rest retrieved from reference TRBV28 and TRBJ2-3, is DVKVTQSSRYLVKRTGEKVFLECVQDMDHENMFWYRQDPGLGLRLIYFSYDVKMKEKGDIPEGYSVSREKKERFSLILESASTNQTSMYLCASSPGLAGDGLLYFGPGTRLTVL.

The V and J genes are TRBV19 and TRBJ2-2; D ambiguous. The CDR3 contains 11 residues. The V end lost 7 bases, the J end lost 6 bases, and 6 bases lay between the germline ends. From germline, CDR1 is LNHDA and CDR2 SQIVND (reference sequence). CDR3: CASTTSGELFF. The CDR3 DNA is TGTGCCAGTACTACGTCCGGGGAGCTGTTTTTT.

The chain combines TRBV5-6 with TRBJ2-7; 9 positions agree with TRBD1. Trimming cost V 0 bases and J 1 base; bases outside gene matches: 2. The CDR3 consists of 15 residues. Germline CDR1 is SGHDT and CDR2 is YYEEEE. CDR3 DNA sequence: TGTGCCAGCAGCTTGGTGACAGGGGGATCCTACGAGCAGTACTTC. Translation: CASSLVTGGSYEQYF.

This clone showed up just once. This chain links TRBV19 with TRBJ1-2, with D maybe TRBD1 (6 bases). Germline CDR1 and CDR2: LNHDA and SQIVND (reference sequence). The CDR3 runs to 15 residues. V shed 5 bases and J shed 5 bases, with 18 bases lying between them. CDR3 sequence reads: CASSRYGGQLYGYTF. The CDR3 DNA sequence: TGTGCCAGTAGTCGGTATGGGGGGCAGCTATATGGCTACACCTTC.

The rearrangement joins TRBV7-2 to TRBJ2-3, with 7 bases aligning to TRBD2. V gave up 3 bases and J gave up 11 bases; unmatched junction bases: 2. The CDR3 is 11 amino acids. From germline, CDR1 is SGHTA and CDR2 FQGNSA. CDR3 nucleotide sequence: TGTGCCAGCAGCTTTGGGGGGGAGCAGTATTTT. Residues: CASSFGGEQYF.

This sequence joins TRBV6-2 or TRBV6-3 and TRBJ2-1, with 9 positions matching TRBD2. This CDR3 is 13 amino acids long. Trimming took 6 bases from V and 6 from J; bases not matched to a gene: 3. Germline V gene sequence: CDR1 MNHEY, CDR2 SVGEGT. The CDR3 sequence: CASSRSGSNEQFF. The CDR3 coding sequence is TGTGCCAGCAGCCGTAGCGGGAGCAATGAGCAGTTCTTC.

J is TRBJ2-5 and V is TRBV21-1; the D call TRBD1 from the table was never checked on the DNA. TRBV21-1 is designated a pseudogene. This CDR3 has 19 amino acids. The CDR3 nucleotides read TGTGCCAGCAGCAAGCAGGGACGGGACACCCGAACCCCCCAAGAGACCCAGTACTTC. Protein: CASSKQGRDTRTPQETQYF.

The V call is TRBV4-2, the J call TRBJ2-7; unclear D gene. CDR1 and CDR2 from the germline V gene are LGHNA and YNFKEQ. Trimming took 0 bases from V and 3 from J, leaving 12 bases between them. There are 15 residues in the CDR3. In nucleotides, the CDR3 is TGTGCCAGCAGCCAAGAAAACACCTTAAACTACGAGCAGTACTTC. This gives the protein CASSQENTLNYEQYF.

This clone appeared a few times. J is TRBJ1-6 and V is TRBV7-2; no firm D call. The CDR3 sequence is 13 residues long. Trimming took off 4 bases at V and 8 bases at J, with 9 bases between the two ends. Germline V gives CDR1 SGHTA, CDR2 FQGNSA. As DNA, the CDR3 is TGTGCCAGCAGCTCAGTAAGGGATTCACCCCTCCACTTT. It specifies CASSSVRDSPLHF.

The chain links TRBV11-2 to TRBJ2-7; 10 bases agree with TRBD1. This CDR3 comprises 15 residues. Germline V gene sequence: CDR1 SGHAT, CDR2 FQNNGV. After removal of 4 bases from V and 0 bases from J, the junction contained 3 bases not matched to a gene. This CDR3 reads CASSSGQGFSYEQYF. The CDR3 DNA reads TGTGCCAGCAGCTCGGGACAGGGGTTCTCCTACGAGCAGTACTTC.

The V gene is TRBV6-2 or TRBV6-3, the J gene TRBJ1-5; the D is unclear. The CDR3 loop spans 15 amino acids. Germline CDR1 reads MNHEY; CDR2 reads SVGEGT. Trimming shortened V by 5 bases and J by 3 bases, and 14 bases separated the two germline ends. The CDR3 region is CASSLGEWDNQPQHF. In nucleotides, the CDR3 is TGTGCCAGCAGTCTCGGGGAATGGGACAATCAGCCCCAGCATTTT.

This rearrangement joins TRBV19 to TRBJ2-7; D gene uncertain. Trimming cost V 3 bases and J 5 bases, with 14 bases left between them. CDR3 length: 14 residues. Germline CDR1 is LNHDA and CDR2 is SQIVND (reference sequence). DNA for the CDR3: TGTGCCAGTAGTATTTACTCCCATAGTGACGAGCAGTACTTC. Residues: CASSIYSHSDEQYF.

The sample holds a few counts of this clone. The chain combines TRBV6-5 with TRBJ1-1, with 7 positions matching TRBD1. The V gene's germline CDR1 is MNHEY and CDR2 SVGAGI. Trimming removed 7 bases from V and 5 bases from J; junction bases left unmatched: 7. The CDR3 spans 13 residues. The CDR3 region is CASKIDRDTEAFF. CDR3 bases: TGTGCCAGCAAAATTGACAGGGATACTGAAGCTTTCTTT.

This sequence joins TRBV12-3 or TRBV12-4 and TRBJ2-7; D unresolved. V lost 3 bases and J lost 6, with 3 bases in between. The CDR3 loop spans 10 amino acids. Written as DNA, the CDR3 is TGTGCCAGCAGTTTCTGCGAGCAGTACTTC. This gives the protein CASSFCEQYF.

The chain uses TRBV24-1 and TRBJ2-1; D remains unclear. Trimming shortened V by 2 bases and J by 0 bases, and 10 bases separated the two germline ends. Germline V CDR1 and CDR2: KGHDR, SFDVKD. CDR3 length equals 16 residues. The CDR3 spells CATSDSIFSSYNEQFF. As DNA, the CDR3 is TGTGCCACCAGTGATTCGATTTTCAGCTCCTACAATGAGCAGTTCTTC.

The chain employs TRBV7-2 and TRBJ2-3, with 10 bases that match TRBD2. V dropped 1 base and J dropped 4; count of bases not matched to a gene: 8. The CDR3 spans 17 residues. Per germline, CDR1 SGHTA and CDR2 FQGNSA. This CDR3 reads CASSLVASGSRADTQYF. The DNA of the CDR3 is TGTGCCAGCAGCTTAGTGGCTAGCGGGAGCCGGGCAGATACGCAGTATTTT.

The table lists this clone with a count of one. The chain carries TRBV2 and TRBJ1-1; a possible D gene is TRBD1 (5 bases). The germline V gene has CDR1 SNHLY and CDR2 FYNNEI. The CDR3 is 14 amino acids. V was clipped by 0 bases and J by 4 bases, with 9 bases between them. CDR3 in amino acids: CASSEARRATEAFF. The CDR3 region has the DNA TGTGCCAGCAGTGAAGCCCGCAGGGCCACTGAAGCTTTCTTT.